A single sample is the source of the 5 T cell receptor beta chains below, sequenced in a study of blood T cell repertoires in COVID-19. Profiled with immunoSEQ multiplex PCR; TCRdb holds only in-frame clones, not every one. The sample records fewer than 200,000 clones, 80% to 90% being singletons. Sequencing used peripheral blood. These TCRs come from a man aged 70-80 years with active or convalescent COVID-19.

V gene TRBV11-2 combines with J gene TRBJ1-4; D unresolved. The V and J ends lost 0 bases and 0 bases respectively, with 8 bases between them. Per the germline V gene, CDR1 is SGHAT and CDR2 is FQNNGV. This CDR3 has 16 residues. For the CDR3, the DNA is TGTGCCAGCAGCTTAGACCTATGGTCAACTAATGAAAAACTGTTTTTT. Translated, it gives CASSLDLWSTNEKLFF.

The rearrangement uses TRBV15 and TRBJ2-7, with 8 bases fitting TRBD2. Unmatched junction bases numbered 9, after V lost 3 bases and J lost 2 bases. Germline V gene sequence: CDR1 LNHNV, CDR2 YYDKDF (reference sequence). There are 16 residues in the CDR3. CDR3 amino acids: CATSSPRSGGTYEQYF. CDR3 nucleotide sequence: TGTGCCACCAGCAGCCCACGGAGCGGGGGTACCTACGAGCAGTACTTC.

The rearrangement links TRBV24-1 to TRBJ1-5; D unresolved. V was clipped by 2 bases and J by 3 bases, with 7 bases between them. The CDR3 contains 14 residues. Germline V gene lookup returns CDR1 KGHDR and CDR2 SFDVKD. The CDR3 DNA is TGTGCCACCAGTGATTCCAACTTCAATCAGCCCCAGCATTTT. Translation gives CATSDSNFNQPQHF.

In this sample, this clone turned up once. The chain is built from TRBV6-5 and TRBJ1-6, with TRBD1 as a possible D gene (5 bases). Deletions cut 0 bases from V and 7 bases from J, with 10 bases between. This CDR3 is 15 amino acids long. Germline assignment: CDR1 MNHEY and CDR2 SVGAGI. In DNA form, the CDR3 reads TGTGCCAGCAGTTACTCGATCCGGGGGAATTCACCCCTCCACTTT. It yields the protein CASSYSIRGNSPLHF.

V and J are TRBV4-3 and TRBJ1-6; D is uncertain. The germline V gene has CDR1 LGHNA and CDR2 YSLEER. V was trimmed by 5 bases and J by 5 bases, leaving 10 bases between them. This CDR3 is 14 amino acids long. The CDR3 region has the DNA TGCGCCAGCAGCTTTGAGGGTGATAATTCACCCCTCCACTTT. Translating gives CASSFEGDNSPLHF.